This TCR beta chain was recovered during a study of Ad26.COV2.S vaccination and SARS-CoV-2 variants. Turning to the study itself: It was the COV1001 Ad26.COV2.S trial arm that included the donor. Notes on the study in general: Among vaccine recipients, spike-specific TCR breadth exceeded that of placebo recipients. Substantial post-vaccination breadth of spike-specific CD8+ and CD4+ T cell responses was reported.

CDR1 and CDR2 from the germline V gene are MGHDK and SYGVNS. The CDR3 runs to 11 residues. Trimming pared 3 bases from V and 11 bases from J, leaving 10 bases between. This clone was picked up a small number of times. Its specificity is unknown. Described treatment: around 19 received Ad26.COV2.S at low or high dose, single or two shots; roughly five received placebo; per-sample allocation not given. Day 63 following the first vaccine or placebo injection was when the samples were taken. This vaccine is an Ad26 vector that expresses the Wuhan-strain SARS-CoV-2 spike. Libraries were prepared by immunoSEQ multiplex PCR; TCRdb keeps only in-frame clonotypes and omits some of them. This table holds roughly 420,000 clones, nearly 90% found once.

The source was peripheral blood, collected in a trial of Ad26.COV2.S vaccine versus placebo. The origin of this receptor is a person between 18 and 65 years old who received the Ad26.COV2.S COVID-19 vaccine or a placebo. This chain joins TRBV25-1 and TRBJ1-1; D unclear. The CDR3: CASSDQVGAFF. CDR3 nucleotide sequence: TGTGCCAGCAGTGACCAGGTTGGTGCTTTCTTT.